The 16 T cell receptor beta chains below were found in one sample sequenced in a study of OX40 agonist ivuxolimab in advanced cancers. Profiled with immunoSEQ multiplex PCR; TCRdb holds only in-frame clones, not every one. The table has about 25,000 clones, around four fifths seen once; the top ten hold around a quarter. The sample here was CD4+ or CD8+ T cells sorted from blood, taken in a trial of the OX40 agonist ivuxolimab. All receptors come from an adult with an advanced solid tumor such as melanoma, head and neck, liver or kidney cancer.

This clone has just a few counts. The genes are TRBV19 and TRBJ1-5; unclear D gene. V lost 4 bases and J lost 1, with 14 bases in between. CDR1 and CDR2 (germline): LNHDA, SQIVND (reference sequence). The CDR3 sequence is 16 residues long. The CDR3 coding sequence is TGTGCCAGTAGTACAGGTACATACGGGAGCAATCAGCCCCAGCATTTT. Translation: CASSTGTYGSNQPQHF.

V usage is TRBV11-2 and J usage is TRBJ2-5; 8 nucleotides match TRBD2. Trimming at V came to 2 bases and at J to 2 bases, leaving 4 bases not matched to a gene. This CDR3 spans 15 amino acids. The germline gives CDR1 SGHAT, CDR2 FQNNGV. The CDR3: CASSLIAGLQETQYF. DNA for the CDR3: TGTGCCAGCAGCTTAATAGCGGGGTTGCAAGAGACCCAGTACTTC.

The chain links TRBV13 to TRBJ2-1, with 7 bases lining up with TRBD1. The V segment lost 4 bases and the J segment 6 bases; nucleotides outside the gene matches: 12. The length of the CDR3 is 16 residues. Germline V gives CDR1 PRHDT, CDR2 FYEKMQ (reference sequence). The CDR3 is CASSSVQGVGGNEQFF. The CDR3 DNA follows: TGTGCCAGCAGCTCAGTGCAGGGGGTCGGTGGCAATGAGCAGTTCTTC.

This clone has only a few counts. The chain links TRBV4-3 to TRBJ1-1; no firm D call. V was trimmed by 1 base and J by 2 bases, leaving 5 bases between them. The CDR3 has 13 residues. Per germline, CDR1 LGHNA and CDR2 YSLEER. CDR3 coding DNA: TGCGCCAGCAGCCAAGCAGGTAACACTGAAGCTTTCTTT. It encodes CASSQAGNTEAFF.

V gene TRBV2 combines with J gene TRBJ2-1; D is perhaps TRBD2 (5 bases). This CDR3 has 15 residues. Germline CDR1 is SNHLY and CDR2 is FYNNEI. Trimming took off 6 bases at V and 0 bases at J, with 12 bases between the two ends. In nucleotides, the CDR3 is TGTGCCAGCAGCCGGACTGTCGGCTCCTACAATGAGCAGTTCTTC. Amino acids: CASSRTVGSYNEQFF.

The chain combines TRBV30 with TRBJ1-1; D gene uncertain. The CDR3 extends over 13 amino acids. Germline assignment: CDR1 GTSNPN and CDR2 SVGIG (reference sequence). V was shortened by 5 bases and J by 1 base, with 11 bases between the two germline ends. The CDR3 sequence: CAWAKGGNTEAFF. For the CDR3, the DNA is TGTGCCTGGGCGAAAGGTGGGAACACTGAAGCTTTCTTT.

This clone was detected a few times. The CDR3 coding sequence is TGTGCCTGGACCAACAGAATCACTGAAGCTTTCTTT. It encodes CAWTNRITEAFF. The chain carries TRBV30 and TRBJ1-1; no clear D. The CDR3 is made up of 12 amino acids. The germline CDR1 and CDR2 sequences are GTSNPN and SVGIG (reference sequence). Trimming removed 4 bases at V and 4 bases at J, with 10 bases between.

The gene calls are TRBV5-6 and TRBJ2-7, with D possibly being TRBD1 (5 bases). Germline CDR1 and CDR2: SGHDT and YYEEEE. Trimming removed 2 bases at V and 3 bases at J, with 12 bases between. The CDR3 contains 14 residues. CDR3 sequence: CASSFVTVGYEQYF. In DNA form, the CDR3 reads TGTGCCAGCAGCTTCGTGACAGTCGGCTACGAGCAGTACTTC.

The CDR3 DNA sequence: TGTGCCAGCAGCCCGCATCCTTGGCCCCAGCATTTT. Its translation is CASSPHPWPQHF. The V gene is TRBV6-1, the J gene TRBJ1-5; D uncertain. The CDR3 consists of 12 residues. From germline, CDR1 is MNHNS and CDR2 SASEGT. V lost 6 bases and J 9 bases, leaving 12 bases between the germline ends.

The chain uses TRBV6-5 and TRBJ2-7; D is unclear. The CDR3 runs 13 residues. Trimming took 2 bases from V and 6 from J, leaving 11 bases between them. The V gene's germline CDR1 is MNHEY and CDR2 SVGAGI. The CDR3 is CASSYDPIIEQYF. CDR3 sequence (DNA): TGTGCCAGCAGTTACGACCCAATCATCGAGCAGTACTTC.

This chain links TRBV7-8 with TRBJ2-1; 7 nucleotides align to TRBD2. V shed 1 base and J 2 bases; nucleotides not matched to a gene: 2. This CDR3 spans 15 amino acids. Germline loops: CDR1 SGHVS, CDR2 FQNEAQ. This chain's CDR3 is CASSLVGGTYNEQFF. In DNA, the CDR3 is TGTGCCAGCAGCTTAGTGGGGGGGACCTACAATGAGCAGTTCTTC.

This chain links TRBV6-5 with TRBJ2-7; D is possibly TRBD1 or TRBD2 (6 bases each). There are 14 residues in the CDR3. Germline CDR1 reads MNHEY; CDR2 reads SVGAGI. V was clipped by 2 bases and J by 0 bases, with 8 bases between them. Written as DNA, the CDR3 is TGTGCCAGCAGTTACGGGGGGCACTCCTACGAGCAGTACTTC. This encodes CASSYGGHSYEQYF.

The CDR3 region is CASSLGQGTGELFF. The CDR3 DNA sequence: TGTGCCAGCAGTTTAGGACAGGGCACCGGGGAGCTGTTTTTT. The rearrangement joins TRBV27 to TRBJ2-2; 8 nucleotides align to TRBD1. CDR1 and CDR2 (germline): MNHEY, SMNVEV (reference sequence). Trimming took 2 bases from V and 4 from J; bases not matched to a gene: 0. This CDR3 is built from 14 residues.

The chain joins TRBV6-5 to TRBJ2-2; TRBD2 agrees at 8 bases. The germline V gene has CDR1 MNHEY and CDR2 SVGAGI. With 0 bases clipped from V and 5 bases from J, the junction kept 5 bases outside the gene matches. This CDR3 has 16 amino acids. The CDR3 sequence is CASSYSREVWTGELFF. The CDR3 region has the DNA TGTGCCAGCAGTTACTCGCGGGAGGTTTGGACCGGGGAGCTGTTTTTT.

This clone appeared a few times. J is TRBJ2-5 and V is TRBV6-1; 8 bases match TRBD1. V lost 5 bases to trimming and J lost 6 bases; unmatched junction nucleotides: 5. CDR3 length equals 13 residues. CDR1 and CDR2 from the germline V gene are MNHNS and SASEGT. The CDR3 bases are TGTGCCAGCAGTCCAGACAGGGGTCAGACCCAGTACTTC. Its translation: CASSPDRGQTQYF.

The rearrangement uses TRBV7-9 and TRBJ2-7; D gene ambiguous. Trimming removed 7 bases at V and 2 bases at J, with 18 bases between. CDR1 SEHNR and CDR2 FQNEAQ come from the germline V gene (reference sequence). The CDR3 spans 15 residues. This CDR3 reads CASTPSRWAAYEQYF. The CDR3 DNA follows: TGTGCCAGCACCCCTTCGAGATGGGCGGCCTACGAGCAGTACTTC. The whole variable domain, filled in from reference TRBV7-9 and TRBJ2-7, reads DTGVSQNPRHKITKRGQNVTFRCDPISEHNRLYWYRQTLGQGPEFLTYFQNEAQLEKSRLLSDRFSAERPKGSFSTLEIQRTEQGDSAMYLCASTPSRWAAYEQYFGPGTRLTVT.